A single sample gave rise to the 19 T cell receptor beta chains below, sequenced in a study of cytomegalovirus exposure and HLA in healthy donors. Primers for the PCR totalled 60 Vbeta and 13 Jbeta. Libraries were prepared by immunoSEQ multiplex PCR; TCRdb keeps only in-frame clonotypes and omits some of them. The table records about 110,000 clones, roughly 71% of them present only once. The sequenced sample consisted of PBMCs. All receptors come from a woman in her sixties or seventies in good health and CMV-seropositive.

The chain has TRBV30 and TRBJ1-1, with D tentatively TRBD1 (6 bases). The CDR3 has 13 residues. Looked up from germline, CDR1 is GTSNPN and CDR2 is SVGIG (reference sequence). Trimming took off 2 bases at V and 5 bases at J, with 12 bases between the two ends. The CDR3 DNA is TGTGCCTGGAGTAAAGGGGGGGGGACTGAAGCTTTCTTT. This translates into CAWSKGGGTEAFF.

The chain employs TRBV30 and TRBJ1-2; unclear D gene. Trimming took off 1 base at V and 5 bases at J, with 14 bases between the two ends. Germline loops: CDR1 GTSNPN, CDR2 SVGIG (reference sequence). The CDR3 extends over 14 amino acids. Written as DNA, the CDR3 is TGTGCCTGGAGTGATAACGGAGTTGGATATGGCTACACCTTC. This gives the protein CAWSDNGVGYGYTF.

This clone was recorded a few times. The identical CDR3 is also encoded by other nucleotide sequences in the sample. The chain joins TRBV30 to TRBJ1-3; D is ambiguous. Trimming removed 3 bases from V and 1 base from J, with 7 bases in between. The CDR3 extends over 13 amino acids. The V gene's germline CDR1 is GTSNPN and CDR2 SVGIG (reference sequence). The CDR3 DNA sequence: TGTGCCTGGAGCCGGGTTTCTGGAAACACCATATATTTT. Translated, it gives CAWSRVSGNTIYF.

Only one count was recorded for this clone. The chain joins TRBV7-2 to TRBJ1-2; D is uncertain. CDR1 is SGHTA and CDR2 is FQGNSA in the germline V gene. Between the trimmed V and J ends, which lost 1 base and 3 bases, there was a span of 12 bases. This CDR3 has 15 residues. Here the CDR3 DNA reads TGTGCCAGCAGCTTAGGTGCCGGGAACCACTATGGCTACACCTTC. Residues: CASSLGAGNHYGYTF.

The chain employs TRBV5-1 and TRBJ2-3; TRBD1 is a possible D gene (5 bases). CDR3 length: 16 residues. Trimming took 2 bases from V and 8 from J, leaving 21 bases between them. In germline, CDR1 is SGHRS, CDR2 YFSETQ. The CDR3 region is CASSLRVRTNHRTQYF. The CDR3 coding sequence is TGCGCCAGCAGCTTAAGGGTCCGGACAAACCACCGTACGCAGTATTTT.

The V call is TRBV6-5, the J call TRBJ1-1, with 7 bases that match TRBD1. After removal of 4 bases from V and 6 bases from J, the junction contained 5 bases not matched to a gene. Germline V lookup: CDR1 MNHEY, CDR2 SVGAGI. The CDR3 extends over 13 amino acids. Here the CDR3 reads CASSFHRGAEAFF. CDR3 coding DNA: TGTGCCAGCAGTTTCCACAGGGGCGCTGAAGCTTTCTTT.

J is TRBJ1-1 and V is TRBV19; 7 bases map to TRBD1. This CDR3 comprises 16 residues. After removal of 6 bases from V and 3 bases from J, the junction contained 13 bases not matched to a gene. Germline lookup yields CDR1 LNHDA and CDR2 SQIVND (reference sequence). CDR3 nucleotide sequence: TGTGCCAGTAGCGGGACAGCTTATACGGGGGACACTGAAGCTTTCTTT. It is translated as CASSGTAYTGDTEAFF.

This rearrangement joins TRBV2 to TRBJ2-5, with D possibly being TRBD2 (5 bases). V shed 1 base and J shed 1 base, with 13 bases lying between them. CDR3 length: 16 amino acids. Germline lookup yields CDR1 SNHLY and CDR2 FYNNEI. CDR3: CASSEGVGGGQETQYF. Here the CDR3 DNA reads TGTGCCAGCAGTGAAGGGGTAGGAGGTGGCCAAGAGACCCAGTACTTC.

The chain is built from TRBV5-1 and TRBJ2-4, with TRBD2 identical over 10 bases. After removal of 4 bases from V and 2 bases from J, the junction contained 3 bases not matched to a gene. CDR1 and CDR2 (germline): SGHRS, YFSETQ. This CDR3 has 15 residues. The CDR3 loop is CASSPSGSTKNIQYF. The CDR3 DNA sequence: TGCGCCAGCAGCCCTAGCGGGAGCACCAAAAACATTCAGTACTTC.

The chain uses TRBV29-1 and TRBJ1-1; no reliable D call. This CDR3 is 12 amino acids long. Trimming took off 3 bases at V and 11 bases at J, with 16 bases between the two ends. The germline CDR1 and CDR2 sequences are SQVTM and ANQGSEA. CDR3 DNA: TGCAGCGTTGACCCCCCCGGGGTGTATGCTTTCTTT. Protein sequence: CSVDPPGVYAFF.

The J gene is TRBJ2-7, the V gene TRBV5-1, with no clear D. The CDR3 extends over 11 amino acids. The V and J ends lost 3 bases and 9 bases respectively, with 10 bases between them. CDR1 is SGHRS, CDR2 YFSETQ, per germline. CDR3 DNA: TGCGCCAGCAGCTCGACCGAGGTGCAGTACTTC. Translation gives CASSSTEVQYF.

CDR3 sequence reads: CASSLVGAATNEKLFF. In DNA form, the CDR3 reads TGTGCCAGCAGCTTGGTTGGGGCGGCAACTAATGAAAAACTGTTTTTT. The chain links TRBV5-6 to TRBJ1-4; maybe TRBD1 (5 bases). The CDR3 covers 16 residues. CDR1 and CDR2 (germline): SGHDT, YYEEEE. Trimming shortened V by 0 bases and J by 0 bases, and 9 bases separated the two germline ends.

This clone was found a few times. This sequence joins TRBV5-6 and TRBJ2-1, with TRBD2 identical over 16 bases. The CDR3 length is 17 residues. The ends lost 4 bases at V and 10 bases at J; junction bases unmatched: 11. Germline-derived CDR1 and CDR2 are SGHDT and YYEEEE. DNA for the CDR3: TGTGCCAGCAGCAAACCCGGGACTAGCGGGGGGGCAAGAGAGCAGTTCTTC. This encodes CASSKPGTSGGAREQFF.

This chain uses TRBV7-2 with TRBJ2-2; D perhaps matches TRBD2 (6 bases). Between the trimmed V and J ends, which lost 5 bases and 6 bases, there was a span of 19 bases. Germline assignment: CDR1 SGHTA and CDR2 FQGNSA. The length of the CDR3 is 16 residues. CDR3 loop: CASSARGLLPPGELFF. As DNA, the CDR3 is TGTGCCAGCAGCGCCCGGGGACTCCTCCCCCCCGGGGAGCTGTTTTTT.

This chain joins TRBV30 and TRBJ1-1; possibly TRBD1 for D (5 bases). The CDR3 is 14 residues long. Trimming left V 0 bases short and J 1 base short, with 9 bases between. Germline V gene data show CDR1 as GTSNPN and CDR2 as SVGIG (reference sequence). CDR3 sequence: CAWSVRQGNTEAFF. As DNA, the CDR3 is TGTGCCTGGAGTGTACGGCAGGGGAACACTGAAGCTTTCTTT.

The chain combines TRBV5-1 with TRBJ1-4, with D uncertain. V lost 4 bases, J lost 8 bases, and 9 bases lay in between. CDR1 SGHRS and CDR2 YFSETQ come from the germline V gene. The CDR3 sequence is 12 residues long. The CDR3 reads CASSTEGEKLFF. CDR3 nucleotides: TGCGCCAGCAGCACGGAGGGCGAAAAACTGTTTTTT.

CDR3 residues: CAWNLAGETQYF. DNA of the CDR3: TGTGCCTGGAACCTAGCAGGAGAGACCCAGTACTTC. V gene TRBV30 combines with J gene TRBJ2-5, with D perhaps TRBD2 (5 bases). Germline loops: CDR1 GTSNPN, CDR2 SVGIG (reference sequence). The CDR3 covers 12 residues. The V end lost 4 bases, the J end lost 4 bases, and 10 bases lay between the germline ends.

The chain carries TRBV18 and TRBJ2-7; D gene uncertain. Trimming took 2 bases from V and 6 from J, leaving 8 bases between them. Germline CDR1 KGHSH, CDR2 LQKENI. CDR3 length equals 12 residues. The CDR3 region is CASSPGPREQYF. The CDR3 bases are TGTGCCAGCTCACCAGGGCCTCGCGAGCAGTACTTC.

The rearrangement links TRBV6-6 to TRBJ1-2; D not certain. In germline, CDR1 is MNHNY, CDR2 SVGAGI (reference sequence). The CDR3 covers 13 residues. V shed 6 bases and J shed 2 bases, with 10 bases lying between them. The CDR3 loop is CASSATENYGYTF. In DNA form, the CDR3 reads TGTGCCAGCAGCGCTACAGAAAACTATGGCTACACCTTC.